These 5 T cell receptor beta chains share one sample of origin, sequenced in a study of T cell changes during pregnancy in multiple sclerosis. Sequenced by immunoSEQ multiplex PCR; TCRdb stores in-frame clones only, minus some. The top ten clones hold less than 0.6% of a sample with about 70,000 clones, roughly 94% of them seen once. Here the sequenced sample was peripheral blood, taken in the third trimester of pregnancy. These receptors all stem from a female donor with multiple sclerosis, enrolled in a pregnancy study.

The chain links TRBV7-6 to TRBJ1-6; the D gene is possibly TRBD1 (6 bases). The CDR3 extends over 13 amino acids. The germline V gene has CDR1 SGHVS and CDR2 FNYEAQ. V dropped 5 bases and J dropped 10 bases, with 12 bases sitting between them. The CDR3 region has the DNA TGTGCCAGCAGCCCCCGACAGGAGTCACCCCTCCACTTT. Translated: CASSPRQESPLHF.

The rearrangement joins TRBV11-3 to TRBJ1-3; D ambiguous. With 5 bases removed from V and 0 bases from J, the gap between germline ends came to 11 bases. CDR1 is SGHNT, CDR2 YENEEA, per germline. The CDR3 contains 15 residues. CDR3 residues: CASSRDRDSGNTIYF. CDR3 DNA sequence: TGTGCCAGCAGCCGAGACCGGGACTCTGGAAACACCATATATTTT.

The J gene is TRBJ1-1, the V gene TRBV7-9, with D unresolved. This CDR3 contains 13 residues. Germline V CDR1 and CDR2: SEHNR, FQNEAQ (reference sequence). The ends were cut back, 1 base at V and 4 bases at J, with 7 bases in the middle. The CDR3 protein is CASSLGGSTEAFF. CDR3 DNA: TGTGCCAGCAGCTTAGGAGGGAGCACTGAAGCTTTCTTT.

This chain uses TRBV6-5 with TRBJ2-1, with 11 bases that match TRBD2. The CDR3 totals 15 residues. J was trimmed by 10 bases and V by 5 bases; bases with no gene match: 10. Germline V gene lookup returns CDR1 MNHEY and CDR2 SVGAGI. CDR3 in DNA: TGTGCCAGCAGTGTGCTAGCGGGGGGACGAACCGAGCAGTTCTTC. Translated: CASSVLAGGRTEQFF.

The chain carries TRBV7-2 and TRBJ2-5; 8 nucleotides agree with TRBD1. Germline values: CDR1 SGHTA, CDR2 FQGNSA. There are 17 residues in the CDR3. Trimming removed 1 base from V and 2 bases from J; junction bases left unmatched: 9. CDR3 protein: CASSLGLTDRGQETQYF. In DNA, the CDR3 is TGTGCCAGCAGCTTAGGGCTAACCGACAGGGGACAAGAGACCCAGTACTTC.